This T cell receptor beta chain derives from a study of T cells after posttransplantation cyclophosphamide. Findings of the study overall: Donor CD8+ memory clones often dominated recipient blood repertoires at later times.

Notes on this clone: Its antigen is currently unknown.

Control samples came 1 year after myeloablative marrow transplants with methotrexate plus calcineurin inhibitor. This CDR3 is 12 amino acids long. The V gene end was trimmed by 11 bases and the J gene end by 3 bases; junction bases not matched to a gene: 5. Germline lookup yields CDR1 MNHNY and CDR2 SVGAGI (reference sequence). The repertoire was sequenced with immunoSEQ multiplex PCR; TCRdb's copy has only in-frame clones and lacks some. The data contain about 21,000 clones, about 86% of them singletons. The TCR originated in a female patient aged 30 to 45 who received an allogeneic stem cell transplant from an unrelated donor, was CMV-positive, and had acute and chronic GVHD. Some T cells may have originated in the graft donor. J is TRBJ2-7 and V is TRBV6-6; 9 positions agree with TRBD1. Sequencing was performed on PBMCs, taken 362 days after allogeneic stem cell transplant with calcineurin inhibitor and methotrexate. This chain's CDR3 is CASRDRDYEQYF. DNA for the CDR3: TGTGCCTCCCGGGACAGGGACTACGAGCAGTACTTC.